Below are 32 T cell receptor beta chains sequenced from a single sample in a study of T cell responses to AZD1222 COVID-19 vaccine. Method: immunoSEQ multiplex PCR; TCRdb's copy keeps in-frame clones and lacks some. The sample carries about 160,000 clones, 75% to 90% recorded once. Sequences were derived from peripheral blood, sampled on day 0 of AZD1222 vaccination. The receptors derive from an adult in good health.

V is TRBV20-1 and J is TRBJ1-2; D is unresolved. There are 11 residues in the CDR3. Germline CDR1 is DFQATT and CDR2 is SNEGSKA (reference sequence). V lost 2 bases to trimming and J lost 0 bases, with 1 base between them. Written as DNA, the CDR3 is TGCAGTGCTAGACCTAACTATGGCTACACCTTC. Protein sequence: CSARPNYGYTF.

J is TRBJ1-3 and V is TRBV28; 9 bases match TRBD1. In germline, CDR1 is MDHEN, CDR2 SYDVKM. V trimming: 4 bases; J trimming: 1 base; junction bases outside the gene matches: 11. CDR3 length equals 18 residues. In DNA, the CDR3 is TGTGCCAGCAGTTCCACACCGGGACAGGGTGGTTCTGGAAACACCATATATTTT. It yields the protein CASSSTPGQGGSGNTIYF.

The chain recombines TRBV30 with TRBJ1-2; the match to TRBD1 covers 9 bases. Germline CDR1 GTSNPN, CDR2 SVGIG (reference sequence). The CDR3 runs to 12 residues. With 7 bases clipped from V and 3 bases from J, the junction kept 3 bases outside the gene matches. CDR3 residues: CAYGTGHYGYTF. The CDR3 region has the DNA TGTGCCTATGGGACAGGGCACTATGGCTACACCTTC.

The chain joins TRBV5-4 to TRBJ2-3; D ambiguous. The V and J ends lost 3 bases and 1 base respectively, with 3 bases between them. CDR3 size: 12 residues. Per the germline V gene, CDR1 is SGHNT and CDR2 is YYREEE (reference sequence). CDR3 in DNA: TGTGCCAGCAGCTCACGCACAGATACGCAGTATTTT. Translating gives CASSSRTDTQYF. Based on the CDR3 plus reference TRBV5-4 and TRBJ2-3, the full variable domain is ETGVTQSPTHLIKTRGQQVTLRCSSQSGHNTVSWYQQALGQGPQFIFQYYREEENGRGNFPPRFSGLQFPNYSSELNVNALELDDSALYLCASSSRTDTQYFGPGTRLTVL.

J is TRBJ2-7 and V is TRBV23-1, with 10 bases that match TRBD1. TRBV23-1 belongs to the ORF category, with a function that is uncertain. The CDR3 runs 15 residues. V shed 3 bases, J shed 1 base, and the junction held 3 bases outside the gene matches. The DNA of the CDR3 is TGCGCCAGCAGTCACGGACAGGGGGGTTCCTACGAGCAGTACGTC. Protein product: CASSHGQGGSYEQYV.

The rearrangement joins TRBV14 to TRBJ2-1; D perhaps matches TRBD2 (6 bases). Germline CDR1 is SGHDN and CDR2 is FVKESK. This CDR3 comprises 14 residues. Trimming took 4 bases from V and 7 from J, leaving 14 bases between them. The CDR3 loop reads CASSPRFRGNEQFF. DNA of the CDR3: TGTGCCAGCAGCCCCAGGTTTCGGGGGAATGAGCAGTTCTTC.

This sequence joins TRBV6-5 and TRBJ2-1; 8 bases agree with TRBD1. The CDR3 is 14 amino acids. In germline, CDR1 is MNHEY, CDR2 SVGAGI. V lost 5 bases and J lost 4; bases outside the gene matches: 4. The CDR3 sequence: CASSPDRAYNEQFF. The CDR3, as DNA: TGTGCCAGCAGTCCGGACAGGGCGTACAATGAGCAGTTCTTC.

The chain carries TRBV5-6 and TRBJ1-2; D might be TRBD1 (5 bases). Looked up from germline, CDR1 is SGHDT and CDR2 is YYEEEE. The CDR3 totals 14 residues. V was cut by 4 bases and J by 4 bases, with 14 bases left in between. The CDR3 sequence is CASSPPLGTYGYTF. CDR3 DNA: TGTGCCAGCAGCCCCCCGCTAGGGACCTATGGCTACACCTTC.

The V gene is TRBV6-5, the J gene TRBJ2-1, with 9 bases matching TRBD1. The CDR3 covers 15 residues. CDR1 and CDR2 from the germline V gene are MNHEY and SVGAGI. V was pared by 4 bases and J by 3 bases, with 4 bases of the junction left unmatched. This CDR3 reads CASSWTGDNYNEQFF. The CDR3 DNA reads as TGTGCCAGCAGTTGGACAGGGGACAACTACAATGAGCAGTTCTTC.

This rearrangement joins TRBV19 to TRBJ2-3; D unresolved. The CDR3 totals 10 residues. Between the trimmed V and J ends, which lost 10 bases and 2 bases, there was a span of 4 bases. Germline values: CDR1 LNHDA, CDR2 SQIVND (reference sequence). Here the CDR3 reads CANHTDTQYF. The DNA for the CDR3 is TGTGCCAACCACACAGATACGCAGTATTTT.

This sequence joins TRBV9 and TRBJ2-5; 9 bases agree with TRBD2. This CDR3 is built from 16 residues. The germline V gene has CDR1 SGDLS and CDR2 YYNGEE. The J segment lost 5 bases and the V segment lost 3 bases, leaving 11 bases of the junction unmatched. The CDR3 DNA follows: TGTGCCAGCAGCGCTAGCGGGGCTTCAGCCGGGGAGACCCAGTACTTC. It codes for CASSASGASAGETQYF.

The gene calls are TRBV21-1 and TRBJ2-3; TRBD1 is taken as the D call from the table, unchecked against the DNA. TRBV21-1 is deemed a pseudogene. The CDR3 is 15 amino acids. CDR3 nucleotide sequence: TGTGCCAGCAGCAAAGTCAGGGGAAACACAGATACGCAGTATTTT. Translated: CASSKVRGNTDTQYF.

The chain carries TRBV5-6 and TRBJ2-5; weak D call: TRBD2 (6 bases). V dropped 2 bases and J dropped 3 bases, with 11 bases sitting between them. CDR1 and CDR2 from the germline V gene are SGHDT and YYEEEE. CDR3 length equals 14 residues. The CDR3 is CASSFAGNKETQYF. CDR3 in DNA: TGTGCCAGCAGCTTCGCGGGGAATAAAGAGACCCAGTACTTC. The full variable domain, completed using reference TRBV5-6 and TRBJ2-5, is DAGVTQSPTHLIKTRGQQVTLRCSPKSGHDTVSWYQQALGQGPQFIFQYYEEEERQRGNFPDRFSGHQFPNYSSELNVNALLLGDSALYLCASSFAGNKETQYFGPGTRLLVL.

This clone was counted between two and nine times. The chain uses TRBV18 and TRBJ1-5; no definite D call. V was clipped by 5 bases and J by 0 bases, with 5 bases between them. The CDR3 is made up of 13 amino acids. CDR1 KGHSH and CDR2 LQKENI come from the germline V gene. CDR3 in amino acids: CASSSDSNQPQHF. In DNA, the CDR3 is TGTGCCAGCTCATCGGATAGCAATCAGCCCCAGCATTTT.

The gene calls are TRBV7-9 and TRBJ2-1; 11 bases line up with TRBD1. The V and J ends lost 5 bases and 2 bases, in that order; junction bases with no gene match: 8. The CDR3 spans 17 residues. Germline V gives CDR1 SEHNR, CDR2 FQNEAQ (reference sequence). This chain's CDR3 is CASSPVEDRGPYNEQFF. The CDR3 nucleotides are TGTGCCAGCAGCCCGGTGGAGGACAGGGGGCCCTACAATGAGCAGTTCTTC.

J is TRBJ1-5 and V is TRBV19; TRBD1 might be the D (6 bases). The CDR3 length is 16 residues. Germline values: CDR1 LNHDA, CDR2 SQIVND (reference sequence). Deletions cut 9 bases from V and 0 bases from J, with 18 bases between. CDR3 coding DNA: TGTGCCAGCGTCGGGGCGGGGGGCGATAGCAATCAGCCCCAGCATTTT. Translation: CASVGAGGDSNQPQHF. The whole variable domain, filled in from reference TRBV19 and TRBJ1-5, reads DGGITQSPKYLFRKEGQNVTLSCEQNLNHDAMYWYRQDPGQGLRLIYYSQIVNDFQKGDIAEGYSVSREKKESFPLTVTSAQKNPTAFYLCASVGAGGDSNQPQHFGDGTRLSIL.

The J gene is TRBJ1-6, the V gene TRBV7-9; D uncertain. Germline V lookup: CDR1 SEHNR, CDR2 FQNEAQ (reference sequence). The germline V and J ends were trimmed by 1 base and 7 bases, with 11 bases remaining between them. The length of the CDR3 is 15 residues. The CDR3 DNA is TGTGCCAGCAGCTTAGAGTCCGGGATCAATTCACCCCTCCACTTT. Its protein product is CASSLESGINSPLHF. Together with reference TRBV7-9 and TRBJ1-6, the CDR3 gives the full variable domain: DTGVSQNPRHKITKRGQNVTFRCDPISEHNRLYWYRQTLGQGPEFLTYFQNEAQLEKSRLLSDRFSAERPKGSFSTLEIQRTEQGDSAMYLCASSLESGINSPLHFGNGTRLTVT.

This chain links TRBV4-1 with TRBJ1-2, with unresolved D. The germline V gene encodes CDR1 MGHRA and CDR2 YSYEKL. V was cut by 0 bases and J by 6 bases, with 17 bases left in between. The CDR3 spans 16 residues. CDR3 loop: CASSQDPTEIADGYTF. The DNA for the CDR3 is TGCGCCAGCAGCCAAGATCCTACAGAGATCGCGGATGGCTACACCTTC.

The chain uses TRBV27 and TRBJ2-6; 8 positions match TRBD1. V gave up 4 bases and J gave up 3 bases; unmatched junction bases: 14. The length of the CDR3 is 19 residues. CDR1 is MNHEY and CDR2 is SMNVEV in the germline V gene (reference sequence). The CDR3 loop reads CASSSRTGSISSGANVLTF. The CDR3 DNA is TGTGCCAGCAGTTCACGGACAGGGTCTATATCGAGTGGGGCCAACGTCCTGACTTTC. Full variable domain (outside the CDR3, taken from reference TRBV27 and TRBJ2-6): EAQVTQNPRYLITVTGKKLTVTCSQNMNHEYMSWYRQDPGLGLRQIYYSMNVEVTDKGDVPEGYKVSRKEKRNFPLILESPSPNQTSLYFCASSSRTGSISSGANVLTFGAGSRLTVL.

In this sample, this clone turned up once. CDR3: CATSREGIWDNEQFF. In DNA, the CDR3 is TGTGCCACCAGCAGAGAAGGCATCTGGGACAATGAGCAGTTCTTC. J is TRBJ2-1 and V is TRBV15; D gene unclear. Trimming removed 0 bases from V and 5 bases from J, with 11 bases in between. The CDR3 is 15 residues long. CDR1 LNHNV and CDR2 YYDKDF come from the germline V gene (reference sequence).

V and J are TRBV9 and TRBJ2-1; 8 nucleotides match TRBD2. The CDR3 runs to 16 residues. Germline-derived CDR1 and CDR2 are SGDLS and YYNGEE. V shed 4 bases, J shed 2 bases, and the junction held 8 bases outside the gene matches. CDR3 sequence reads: CASSPMRLAPYNEQFF. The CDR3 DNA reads TGTGCCAGCAGCCCCATGAGACTAGCGCCCTACAATGAGCAGTTCTTC.

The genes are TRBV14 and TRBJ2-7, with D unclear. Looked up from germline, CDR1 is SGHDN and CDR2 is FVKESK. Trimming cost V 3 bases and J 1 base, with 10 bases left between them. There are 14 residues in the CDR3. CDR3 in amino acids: CASSQLTESYEQYF. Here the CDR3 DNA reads TGTGCCAGCAGCCAGTTGACGGAATCCTACGAGCAGTACTTC.

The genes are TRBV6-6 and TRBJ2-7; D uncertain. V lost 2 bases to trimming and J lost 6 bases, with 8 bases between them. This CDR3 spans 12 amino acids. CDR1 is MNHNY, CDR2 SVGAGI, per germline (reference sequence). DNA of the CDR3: TGTGCCAGCAGTTACGGGTCGGGCGAGCAGTACTTC. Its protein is CASSYGSGEQYF.

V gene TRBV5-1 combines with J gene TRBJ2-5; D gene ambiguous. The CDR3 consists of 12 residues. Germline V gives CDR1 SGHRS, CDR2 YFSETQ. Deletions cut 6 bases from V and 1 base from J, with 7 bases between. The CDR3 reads CASTGFQETQYF. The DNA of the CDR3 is TGCGCCAGCACTGGGTTCCAAGAGACCCAGTACTTC. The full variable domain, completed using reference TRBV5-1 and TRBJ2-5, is KAGVTQTPRYLIKTRGQQVTLSCSPISGHRSVSWYQQTPGQGLQFLFEYFSETQRNKGNFPGRFSGRQFSNSRSEMNVSTLELGDSALYLCASTGFQETQYFGPGTRLLVL.

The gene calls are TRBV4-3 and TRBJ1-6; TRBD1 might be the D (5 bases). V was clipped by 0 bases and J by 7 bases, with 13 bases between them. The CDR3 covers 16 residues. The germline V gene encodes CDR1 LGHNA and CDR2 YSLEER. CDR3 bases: TGCGCCAGCAGCCAAGAGGGACGGCAGAAGAATTCACCCCTCCACTTT. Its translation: CASSQEGRQKNSPLHF.

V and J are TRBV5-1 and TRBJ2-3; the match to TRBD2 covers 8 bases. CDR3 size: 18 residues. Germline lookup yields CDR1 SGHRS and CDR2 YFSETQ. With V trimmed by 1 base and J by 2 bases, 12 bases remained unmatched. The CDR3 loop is CASSLRGIAGTNTDTQYF. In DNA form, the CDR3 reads TGCGCCAGCAGCTTGCGTGGAATAGCGGGGACCAACACAGATACGCAGTATTTT. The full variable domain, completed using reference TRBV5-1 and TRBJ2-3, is KAGVTQTPRYLIKTRGQQVTLSCSPISGHRSVSWYQQTPGQGLQFLFEYFSETQRNKGNFPGRFSGRQFSNSRSEMNVSTLELGDSALYLCASSLRGIAGTNTDTQYFGPGTRLTVL.

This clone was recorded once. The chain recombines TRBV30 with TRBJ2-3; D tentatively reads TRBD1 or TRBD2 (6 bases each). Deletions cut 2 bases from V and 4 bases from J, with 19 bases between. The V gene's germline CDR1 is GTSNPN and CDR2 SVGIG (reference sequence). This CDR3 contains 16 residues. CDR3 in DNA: TGTGCCTGGAGTATTAGTGGAGGGGGTCCCGCAGATACGCAGTATTTT. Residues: CAWSISGGGPADTQYF.

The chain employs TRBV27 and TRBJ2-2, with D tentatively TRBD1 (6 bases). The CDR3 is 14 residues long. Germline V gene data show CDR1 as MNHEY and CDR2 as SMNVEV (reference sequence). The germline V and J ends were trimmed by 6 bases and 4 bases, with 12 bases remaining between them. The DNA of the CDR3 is TGTGCCAGCAGCCCCTGGGGGCTCACCGGGGAGCTGTTTTTT. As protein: CASSPWGLTGELFF.

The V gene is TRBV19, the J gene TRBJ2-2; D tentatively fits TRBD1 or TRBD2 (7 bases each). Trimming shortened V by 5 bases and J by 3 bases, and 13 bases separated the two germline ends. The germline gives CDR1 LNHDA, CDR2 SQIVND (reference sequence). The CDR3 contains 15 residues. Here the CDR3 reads CASSGRGPYTGELFF. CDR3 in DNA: TGTGCCAGTAGTGGGAGGGGGCCGTACACCGGGGAGCTGTTTTTT.

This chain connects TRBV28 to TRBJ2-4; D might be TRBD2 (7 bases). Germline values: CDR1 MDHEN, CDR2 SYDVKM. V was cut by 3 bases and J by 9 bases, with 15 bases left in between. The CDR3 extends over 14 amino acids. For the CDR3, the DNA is TGTGCCAGCAGTTTGGACGGCGGGGGCACCATTCAGTACTTC. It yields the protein CASSLDGGGTIQYF.

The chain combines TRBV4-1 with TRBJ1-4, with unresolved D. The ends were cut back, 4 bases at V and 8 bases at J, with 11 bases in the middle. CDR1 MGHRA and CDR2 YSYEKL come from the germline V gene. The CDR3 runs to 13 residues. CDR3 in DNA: TGCGCCAGCAGCCCGTCGGGATACGAAAAACTGTTTTTT. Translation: CASSPSGYEKLFF.

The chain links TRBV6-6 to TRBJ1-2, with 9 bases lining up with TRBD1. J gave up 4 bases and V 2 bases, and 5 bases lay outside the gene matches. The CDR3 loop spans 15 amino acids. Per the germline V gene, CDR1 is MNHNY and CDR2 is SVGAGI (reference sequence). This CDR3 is CASSYGTGSPYGYTF. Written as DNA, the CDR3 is TGTGCCAGCAGTTACGGGACAGGGAGCCCCTATGGCTACACCTTC.